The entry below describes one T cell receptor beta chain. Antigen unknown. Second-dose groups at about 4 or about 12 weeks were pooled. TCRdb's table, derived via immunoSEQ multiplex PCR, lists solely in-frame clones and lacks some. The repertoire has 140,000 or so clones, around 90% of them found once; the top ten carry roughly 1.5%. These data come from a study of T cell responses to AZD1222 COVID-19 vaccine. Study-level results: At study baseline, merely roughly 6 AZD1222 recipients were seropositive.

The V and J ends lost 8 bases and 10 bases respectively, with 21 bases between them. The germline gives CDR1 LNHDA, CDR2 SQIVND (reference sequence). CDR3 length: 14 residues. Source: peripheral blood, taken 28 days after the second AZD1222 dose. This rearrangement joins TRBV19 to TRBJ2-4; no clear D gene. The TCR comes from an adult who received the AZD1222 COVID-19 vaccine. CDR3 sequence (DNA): TGTGCCAGTGGTCCCTTGGGCACATCGGCGATTCAGTACTTC. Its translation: CASGPLGTSAIQYF.